This T cell receptor beta chain was sequenced for a study of T cell responses to AZD1222 COVID-19 vaccine. The wider study: Pooling was applied to second doses at about 4 or about 12 weeks.

V shed 6 bases, J shed 6 bases, and the junction held 12 bases outside the gene matches. CDR3 size: 15 residues. From germline, CDR1 is SGHRS and CDR2 YFSETQ. Regarding this clone: The antigen is undetermined.

TCRdb's copy holds only in-frame clones and misses some; the assay was immunoSEQ multiplex PCR. This table has approximately 140,000 clones, 91% appearing once. General study results and limits: Among spike-specific TCRs, nearly half reportedly target unmutated variant regions. Two doses of AZD1222 preceded a rise in Spike-specific TCR breadth and depth. Clonal diversity may have been underestimated in mostly white British donors.

The clonotype originates from an adult in good health. This specimen was peripheral blood, taken on day 0 of AZD1222 vaccination. This chain uses TRBV5-1 with TRBJ1-2; TRBD1 matches 9 bases. The CDR3 DNA reads as TGCGCCAGCACCTCCGGCTCACAGGGGGCAAATGGCTACACCTTC. Protein: CASTSGSQGANGYTF.